Included here is one T cell receptor (beta chain) sequence, with context. This clone's antigen is unknown. No quality values exist for individual bases; no much larger clone is one base distant. The data stem from a study of blood T cell repertoires in COVID-19 (dated by TCRdb to the early 2020s). As for the study more broadly: Collaborator samples came from the United States, Italy and Spain and covered acute and convalescent phases of COVID-19. Nearly every sample came with metadata listing a de-identified subject ID, COVID-19 status, age in years and sex. HLA class I and class II types, where available, came from metadata supplied by the sample provider rather than from assay-based typing. The repertoires were released in a freely available public database meant as a resource for research on the immune response to SARS-CoV-2. The dataset comprised deeply sampled blood TCRbeta repertoires from subjects exposed to, actively infected with, or recovered from COVID-19. The material from the prospective study consisted of cDNA or gDNA derived from T cells, B-cell-depleted T cells, or PBMCs. Samples came from the ongoing ImmuneRACE study (first 160 participants) plus 1,254 subjects from 6 global collaborators.

In the prospective study, participants were 18 to 89 years old, resided in approximately 25 geographic areas of the United States, and were enrolled through a virtual design. To assign participants to cohorts, the prospective study relied on clinical history that participants themselves reported in a screening survey and a study questionnaire. Recovered participants in ImmuneRACE Cohort 3 were defined as having two consecutive negative NP/OP PCR tests, clearance from a healthcare professional, or resolution of symptoms. Each participant in the prospective study had whole blood, serum and a nasopharyngeal or oropharyngeal swab collected by mobile phlebotomists. Over a roughly 2-month period, participants in the prospective study had the option of providing additional blood draws and questionnaires. Before DNA extraction, prospective study blood samples were shipped either frozen or at room temperature.

The immunoSEQ Assay, a bias-controlled multiplex PCR, was used to amplify TCRbeta CDR3 regions from genomic DNA. Turning to the authors' computational methods: Within the assay, amplification of reference gene primers was used to estimate how many nucleated cells each sample contained. To quantify the absolute abundance of each unique TCRbeta CDR3 rearrangement, sequence reads were collapsed and filtered. For each sample, productive Simpson clonality was calculated as the square root of Simpson's diversity index across productive rearrangements. Here the immuneACCESS table is served through TCRdb, limited to in-frame sequences with V and J called. Missing clones are a known gap in these copies; in checked studies unresolved V genes cover under half, and the rest lacks a known reason. The DNA was the basis for D and trimming; V, J and clone size are from that table. Counted in this sample were 390,000 or so clones; around nine tenths of them appeared once. The ten largest clones capture roughly a tenth of the sample.

Findings and caveats that apply to the study as a whole: The quantity of clinical and demographic metadata differed by source and by participant and was supplied without curation.

Trimming costs V 0 bases and J 2 bases, and their ends lie 7 bases apart. From a lookup of the germline V gene, CDR1 and CDR2 are MNHEY and SVGAGI. The CDR3 runs 14 residues from the cysteine to the phenylalanine. The retained sequence is limited to the CDR3, 42 bases, with the frame set at the first base. This TCR was sampled from a woman aged 45-65 years who had recovered from COVID-19. The rearrangement combines TRBV6-5 with TRBJ1-2; TRBD1 is a weak D gene call, 5 bases matching. Sequenced sample: PBMCs or T cells enriched from blood (not recorded which). The CDR3 has the sequence CASSYSRGNYGYTF. The nucleotide sequence reads TGTGCCAGCAGTTACTCACGGGGGAACTATGGCTACACCTTC.